A selection of T cell receptor beta chains follows, all from one sample in a study of blood T cell repertoires in COVID-19. The repertoire was sequenced with immunoSEQ multiplex PCR; TCRdb's copy has only in-frame clones and lacks some. The sample records more than 65,000 clones, 90% to 95% being singletons. The sample comprised peripheral blood. The source of these receptors is a human donor in a cohort sampled during active COVID-19. The CDR3 runs from the conserved cysteine through the conserved F or W. Fields, in order: J gene, V gene, CDR3 protein.

j_call: TRBJ2-1; v_call: TRBV7-2; cdr3_aa: CASSSALALNEQFF
j_call: TRBJ2-1; v_call: TRBV2; cdr3_aa: CASSGGTAQPNEQFF
j_call: TRBJ1-1; v_call: TRBV9; cdr3_aa: CASSRLSEPPGLEAFF
j_call: TRBJ1-1; v_call: TRBV6-6; cdr3_aa: CASKGTEAFF
j_call: TRBJ2-7; v_call: TRBV5-1; cdr3_aa: CASSHIGGFSYEQYF
j_call: TRBJ1-2; v_call: TRBV2; cdr3_aa: CASSDTLFRDYTF
j_call: TRBJ1-2; v_call: TRBV30; cdr3_aa: CAWSVTDIAARRDYGYTF
j_call: TRBJ1-1; v_call: TRBV7-8; cdr3_aa: CASSSSNRNTEAFF
j_call: TRBJ2-4; v_call: TRBV6-2/TRBV6-3; cdr3_aa: CASSPLGGLDIQYF
j_call: TRBJ2-7; v_call: TRBV2; cdr3_aa: CASRSKTGAEQYF
j_call: TRBJ1-2; v_call: TRBV18; cdr3_aa: CASSPGQGTYGYTF
j_call: TRBJ1-2; v_call: TRBV28; cdr3_aa: CASTQDTNYGYTF
j_call: TRBJ2-3; v_call: TRBV7-3; cdr3_aa: CASSRLTGQGTDTQYF
j_call: TRBJ1-1; v_call: TRBV11-2; cdr3_aa: CASSLADRGRSTEAFF
j_call: TRBJ2-7; v_call: TRBV3-1/TRBV3-2; cdr3_aa: CASSRTGGGYEQYF
j_call: TRBJ2-2; v_call: TRBV7-9; cdr3_aa: CASRHTGVRGGELFF
j_call: TRBJ1-1; v_call: TRBV13; cdr3_aa: CASSLAPQAEAFF
j_call: TRBJ1-1; v_call: TRBV27; cdr3_aa: CASIGGFNTEAFF
j_call: TRBJ2-3; v_call: TRBV7-3; cdr3_aa: CASSLLGGGATDTQYF
j_call: TRBJ1-1; v_call: TRBV18; cdr3_aa: CATNQGSNTEAFF
j_call: TRBJ1-5; v_call: TRBV27; cdr3_aa: CASNSKGGNQPQHF
j_call: TRBJ2-7; v_call: TRBV5-5; cdr3_aa: CASSPSPHEQYF
j_call: TRBJ1-6; v_call: TRBV6-6; cdr3_aa: CASREGSPLHF
j_call: TRBJ1-2; v_call: TRBV2; cdr3_aa: CASSSTGASNYGYTF
j_call: TRBJ1-4; v_call: TRBV4-2; cdr3_aa: CASSRNYRGREKLFF
j_call: TRBJ1-2; v_call: TRBV30; cdr3_aa: CAWSVLRTELGGYTF
j_call: TRBJ1-2; v_call: TRBV11-2; cdr3_aa: CASSVRGMGYGYTF
j_call: TRBJ1-2; v_call: TRBV3-1/TRBV3-2; cdr3_aa: CASSPRRVSSKLNYGYTF
j_call: TRBJ2-3; v_call: TRBV5-6; cdr3_aa: CASSWGTGISTDTQYF
j_call: TRBJ2-7; v_call: TRBV5-5; cdr3_aa: CASSFIQGSSYEQYF
j_call: TRBJ1-2; v_call: TRBV20-1; cdr3_aa: CSAPREQGYTF
j_call: TRBJ1-5; v_call: TRBV5-6; cdr3_aa: CASSLGDTNQPQHF
j_call: TRBJ2-7; v_call: TRBV9; cdr3_aa: CASSSGQGAGEQYF
j_call: TRBJ2-6; v_call: TRBV23-1; cdr3_aa: CASSLRQGAAWGANVLTF
j_call: TRBJ1-1; v_call: TRBV20-1; cdr3_aa: CSGQLNTEAFF
j_call: TRBJ2-7; v_call: TRBV10-3; cdr3_aa: CAISEMTSSFYEQYF
j_call: TRBJ1-3; v_call: TRBV6-6; cdr3_aa: CASSPRGRDTIYF
j_call: TRBJ2-3; v_call: TRBV4-2; cdr3_aa: CASSQDHADAQYF
j_call: TRBJ2-1; v_call: TRBV5-1; cdr3_aa: CASSPGTGSYNEQFF
j_call: TRBJ1-1; v_call: TRBV19; cdr3_aa: CASSGTRDTEAFF
j_call: TRBJ2-7; v_call: TRBV7-9; cdr3_aa: CASSLSQGSNSYEQYF